What follows is one TCR beta chain and its context. Its antigen is unknown. Using a J-beta primer mix together with a sample-barcoded 5' primer, a second PCR was run for roughly 6 to 12 cycles. Template switching added a 12-random-nucleotide identifier to every cDNA molecule. TCRdb re-called the 5' RACE reads with MiXCR, one entry per CDR3 protein. The sample includes about 800,000 distinct CDR3 sequences, 58% of them seen just once. The V end was cut by 7 bases, the J end by 6 bases, with 15 bases between. The CDR3 is 13 residues long. Germline V lookup: CDR1 ENHRY, CDR2 SYGVKD. The data stem from a study of blood T cells in healthy people across ages. Study results and limitations: Donor CMV status was unknown, possibly confounding expanded clonotype changes.

The chain employs TRBV10-3 and TRBJ1-2, with a tentative D call TRBD1 (6 bases). This TCR derives from a man under 40 in good health. Sequencing input: blood. The CDR3 nucleotides read TGTGCCATCAAAAACAGGGAAGTGGATGGCTACACCTTC. It specifies CAIKNREVDGYTF.